The rows below give T cell receptor beta chains drawn from one sample of a study of CD8 T cells in ankylosing spondylitis. Using its own MiXCR run on the 5' RACE reads, TCRdb lists one record per CDR3 protein. The top ten hold about 0.94% of the sample, which has about 440,000 distinct CDR3 sequences, 17% seen once. The sequencing sample was made of blood, either unsorted or a sorted T cell fraction (not recorded which). These receptors were taken from a male donor with ankylosing spondylitis. Each CDR3 is given with its conserved first and last residue. A D gene is named only where the DNA matches it firmly. A clone size is listed for some rows: how often the clone was seen (once, few, many), or a class if it is expanded.

size: NA; D: NA; V: TRBV6-1; J: TRBJ1-1; DNA: TGTGCCAGTACTAAAACAGCAAACACTGAAGCTTTCTTT; CDR3: CASTKTANTEAFF
size: NA; D: NA; V: TRBV7-8; J: TRBJ1-5; DNA: TGTGCCAGCAGCTCACAGCATAGCAATCAGCCCCAGCATTTT; CDR3: CASSSQHSNQPQHF
size: few; D: TRBD1; V: TRBV7-9; J: TRBJ1-2; DNA: TGTGCCAGCAACCCTGGACAGGGGGTCTATGGCTACACCTTC; CDR3: CASNPGQGVYGYTF
size: NA; D: NA; V: TRBV5-5; J: TRBJ1-3; DNA: TGTGCCAGCAGCTTGGGTCACATCTCTGGAAACACCATATATTTT; CDR3: CASSLGHISGNTIYF
size: few; D: NA; V: TRBV5-1; J: TRBJ1-1; DNA: TGCGCCAGCAGCTTGGATGGGTTGGTCACTGAAGCTTTCTTT; CDR3: CASSLDGLVTEAFF
size: NA; D: TRBD1; V: TRBV2; J: TRBJ2-7; DNA: TGTGCCAGCAGTGCGGGACAGAGCTCCTACGAGCAGTACTTC; CDR3: CASSAGQSSYEQYF
size: few; D: NA; V: TRBV20-1; J: TRBJ2-7; DNA: TGCAGTGCTAGAGGGCGGCAGGGTCCCAGGGAGCAGTACTTC; CDR3: CSARGRQGPREQYF
size: NA; D: NA; V: TRBV18; J: TRBJ2-7; DNA: TGTGCCAGCTCACCATCCCCGGCTAACGAGCAGTACTTC; CDR3: CASSPSPANEQYF
size: few; D: NA; V: TRBV10-3; J: TRBJ2-7; DNA: TGTGCCATCAGTGAGTCTGAGGACTACGAGCAGTACTTC; CDR3: CAISESEDYEQYF
size: few; D: TRBD2; V: TRBV28; J: TRBJ2-7; DNA: TGTGCCAGCACCTCCCGGACTAGCGGGAGGCCGTGGGAGCAGTACTTC; CDR3: CASTSRTSGRPWEQYF
size: NA; D: NA; V: TRBV28; J: TRBJ1-5; DNA: TGTGCCAGCAGAAGCTCGGGCAGATTCAATCAGCCCCAGCATTTT; CDR3: CASRSSGRFNQPQHF
size: NA; D: TRBD1; V: TRBV10-2; J: TRBJ2-1; DNA: TGCGCCATCCAGGACAGGGGCTACAATGAGCAGTTCTTC; CDR3: CAIQDRGYNEQFF
size: NA; D: NA; V: TRBV20-1; J: TRBJ1-2; DNA: TGCAGTGCTAGAAACTCGGACACGTCGGGTGGCTACACCTTC; CDR3: CSARNSDTSGGYTF
size: NA; D: NA; V: TRBV20-1; J: TRBJ1-1; DNA: TGCAGTGCTAACAGTCCCGTCGCTGAAGCTTTCTTT; CDR3: CSANSPVAEAFF
size: few; D: TRBD1; V: TRBV9; J: TRBJ1-1; DNA: TGTGCCAGCAGCCCCCGACAGGGTTGGACTGAAGCTTTCTTT; CDR3: CASSPRQGWTEAFF
size: few; D: NA; V: TRBV3-1; J: TRBJ2-5; DNA: TGTGCCAGCAAGGTAACACCGGGAGAGACCCAGTACTTC; CDR3: CASKVTPGETQYF
size: NA; D: NA; V: TRBV3-1; J: TRBJ2-1; DNA: TGTGCCAGCAGCCAAGACGCCAATGAGCAGTTCTTC; CDR3: CASSQDANEQFF
size: few; D: NA; V: TRBV20-1; J: TRBJ1-6; DNA: TGCAGTGCTAGAGCCCTGGAAGGCCGCTGGGATTCACCCCTCCACTTT; CDR3: CSARALEGRWDSPLHF
size: few; D: TRBD2; V: TRBV11-2; J: TRBJ2-3; DNA: TGTGCCAGCAGCCCCGGGACTAGCGGGAGAAGGGTGACAGATACGCAGTATTTT; CDR3: CASSPGTSGRRVTDTQYF
size: many; D: NA; V: TRBV12-3/TRBV12-4; J: TRBJ2-3; DNA: TGTGCCAGCAGTTTATTGGGGGCCCACACAGATACGCAGTATTTT; CDR3: CASSLLGAHTDTQYF
size: NA; D: TRBD1; V: TRBV20-1; J: TRBJ2-5; DNA: TGCAGTGCCGGTGACAGGGTGGGAGAGACCCAGTACTTC; CDR3: CSAGDRVGETQYF
size: NA; D: NA; V: TRBV5-5; J: TRBJ2-7; DNA: TGTGCCAGCAGCACCGGGCCCCCCTACGAGCAGTACTTC; CDR3: CASSTGPPYEQYF
size: NA; D: NA; V: TRBV6-6; J: TRBJ1-5; DNA: TGTGCCAGCAGTTACTCTATACAGCCCCAGCATTTT; CDR3: CASSYSIQPQHF
size: NA; D: TRBD2; V: TRBV12-3/TRBV12-4; J: TRBJ2-3; DNA: TGTGCCAGCTGTCGGACTTTTCGGACTAGCGGGAAAAGCACAGATACGCAGTATTTT; CDR3: CASCRTFRTSGKSTDTQYF
size: few; D: TRBD2; V: TRBV15; J: TRBJ2-7; DNA: TGTGCCACCAGCAGAGCGCTCGGGACTAGCGGGGGATACTCTTACGAGCAGTACTTC; CDR3: CATSRALGTSGGYSYEQYF
size: few; D: NA; V: TRBV2; J: TRBJ2-7; DNA: TGTGCCAGCAGTGAAGGCGGAGCTGACTCCTACGAGCAGTACTTC; CDR3: CASSEGGADSYEQYF
size: many; D: NA; V: TRBV6-5; J: TRBJ1-3; DNA: TGTGCCAGCAGTTACTCCGGGCTTAGCGGCAGCTCTGGAAACACCATATATTTT; CDR3: CASSYSGLSGSSGNTIYF
size: few; D: NA; V: TRBV11-3; J: TRBJ2-1; DNA: TGTGCCAGCAGCTTAGAGCCGGGTACTTCCTACAATGAGCAGTTCTTC; CDR3: CASSLEPGTSYNEQFF
size: NA; D: TRBD1; V: TRBV20-1; J: TRBJ2-7; DNA: TGCAGTGCTCACCCCGGTGGGCGGACAGGGACCTACGAGCAGTACTTC; CDR3: CSAHPGGRTGTYEQYF
size: few; D: NA; V: TRBV20-1; J: TRBJ1-3; DNA: TGCAGTGCTACTTTCAGGTCCCTCTCTGGAAACACCATATATTTT; CDR3: CSATFRSLSGNTIYF
size: NA; D: NA; V: TRBV7-6; J: TRBJ2-5; DNA: TGTGCCAGCAGCTTAGGGGTGATTCTGGGGGGAGAGACCCAGTACTTC; CDR3: CASSLGVILGGETQYF